The clone carrying this TCR beta chain showed up just a few times. Its antigen is unidentified. The data were taken from a study of CD8+ T cells in alopecia areata. At the level of the study: Twice daily, treated patients received 5 to 10 mg of oral tofacitinib.

CDR3 length: 15 amino acids. Unmatched junction bases numbered 9, after V lost 4 bases and J lost 2 bases. Germline loops: CDR1 GTSNPN, CDR2 SVGIG (reference sequence). Regarding the study as a whole: Lesional scalp, especially alopecia totalis/universalis, showed higher clonality than normal scalp.

Researchers took lesional scalp punch biopsies and peripheral blood from people who were alopecia areata patients. Following extraction, RNA underwent reverse transcription to cDNA, which served as the sequencing template. TCRdb keeps only in-frame clones here, not all; method: immunoSEQ multiplex PCR. The sample has 110,000 to 150,000 clones, roughly half seen once; the top ten hold over 0.75%. The chain uses TRBV30 and TRBJ2-7, with TRBD2 matching over 9 bases. The sample in question was CD4+ T cells sorted from blood, obtained at week 0. The origin of this receptor is a human donor with alopecia areata. CDR3 protein: CAWNSGTSFPYEQYF. CDR3 DNA: TGTGCCTGGAACTCCGGGACTAGCTTTCCCTACGAGCAGTACTTC.